Following are 30 T cell receptor beta chains from one sample sequenced in a study of cytomegalovirus exposure and HLA in healthy donors. PCR amplification relied on 60 Vbeta primers (plus 13 Jbeta primers). Profiled with immunoSEQ multiplex PCR; TCRdb holds only in-frame clones, not every one. The data contain tens of thousands of clones, around 10% of them seen just once; the ten biggest clones take up roughly a quarter. Sequencing was carried out using PBMCs. These receptors came from a man aged 60-69 years in good health and CMV-seropositive.

This clone appeared a few times. This rearrangement joins TRBV7-9 to TRBJ2-7; D not resolved. Germline V gene data show CDR1 as SEHNR and CDR2 as FQNEAQ (reference sequence). With 5 bases removed from V and 2 bases from J, the gap between germline ends came to 10 bases. This CDR3 region has 13 residues. CDR3 DNA sequence: TGTGCCAGCAGCCCCCGAGGCCCCTACGAGCAGTACTTC. Amino acid sequence: CASSPRGPYEQYF.

V gene TRBV18 combines with J gene TRBJ1-1; D not resolved. Looked up from germline, CDR1 is KGHSH and CDR2 is LQKENI. The CDR3 covers 14 residues. V was shortened by 0 bases and J by 0 bases, with 5 bases between the two germline ends. CDR3 sequence reads: CASSPPGMNTEAFF. The CDR3 coding sequence is TGTGCCAGCTCACCACCCGGGATGAACACTGAAGCTTTCTTT.

The chain combines TRBV27 with TRBJ2-1; D call uncertain. The CDR3 is 11 residues long. The V gene lost 6 bases and the J gene lost 3 bases, with 3 bases spanning the gap. Germline CDR1 MNHEY, CDR2 SMNVEV (reference sequence). The CDR3 DNA reads TGTGCCAGCAGCTACTACAATGAGCAGTTCTTC. Amino acid sequence: CASSYYNEQFF.

This clone was recorded a few times. V is TRBV6-5 and J is TRBJ1-2, with 10 positions matching TRBD1. Germline V gene lookup returns CDR1 MNHEY and CDR2 SVGAGI. The CDR3 loop spans 15 amino acids. Unmatched junction bases numbered 9, after V lost 5 bases and J lost 6 bases. This CDR3 reads CASSPDRGREDGYTF. CDR3 DNA sequence: TGTGCCAGCAGTCCTGACAGGGGGCGCGAGGATGGCTACACCTTC.

This clone was detected a few times. V and J are TRBV7-2 and TRBJ2-5, with unresolved D. The CDR3 consists of 13 residues. Trimming pared 4 bases from V and 5 bases from J, leaving 11 bases between. Germline values: CDR1 SGHTA, CDR2 FQGNSA. The CDR3 region is CASSYARFETQYF. In DNA form, the CDR3 reads TGTGCCAGCAGCTATGCCCGGTTTGAGACCCAGTACTTC.

The V call is TRBV7-2, the J call TRBJ2-7, with D possibly TRBD2 on 7 matching bases. Per germline, CDR1 SGHTA and CDR2 FQGNSA. The CDR3 extends over 14 amino acids. The V and J ends lost 1 base and 2 bases respectively, with 9 bases between them. CDR3 in amino acids: CASSLDGGPYEQYF. CDR3 in DNA: TGTGCCAGCAGCTTAGACGGGGGGCCCTACGAGCAGTACTTC.

A few counts support this clone. V gene TRBV7-3 combines with J gene TRBJ2-6, with D possibly being TRBD1 (6 bases). The CDR3 spans 17 residues. V lost 5 bases to trimming and J lost 0 bases, with 14 bases between them. The germline V gene has CDR1 SGHTA and CDR2 FQGTGA. DNA of the CDR3: TGTGCCAGCAGCCACAGGGTAGGGAGCTCTGGGGCCAACGTCCTGACTTTC. Translating it yields CASSHRVGSSGANVLTF.

The chain joins TRBV6-1 to TRBJ1-5, with 7 bases identical to TRBD1. The CDR3 contains 15 residues. J was trimmed by 7 bases and V by 7 bases; bases with no gene match: 13. Germline values: CDR1 MNHNS, CDR2 SASEGT. The CDR3 sequence is CASTGRAGGNQPQHF. The CDR3 region has the DNA TGTGCCAGCACTGGGAGAGCAGGGGGGAACCAGCCCCAGCATTTT.

For this clone: At one end the junction does not follow the germline gene, possibly because of a read error. The V and J genes are TRBV5-1 and TRBJ2-7; 7 bases are a match to TRBD2. The CDR3 consists of 15 residues. CDR1 is SGHRS and CDR2 is YFSETQ in the germline V gene. The CDR3 nucleotides are TGCGCCAGCAGCTTATTAGCGGGCGGGGTAGAGGAGCAGTGCTTC. Its translation is CASSLLAGGVEEQCF.

This clone was picked up a small number of times. The J gene is TRBJ2-2, the V gene TRBV6-5, with 10 bases lining up with TRBD1. This CDR3 has 15 residues. Trimming took 0 bases from V and 6 from J; bases not matched to a gene: 1. The V gene's germline CDR1 is MNHEY and CDR2 SVGAGI. CDR3: CASSYSGQGAGELFF. DNA for the CDR3: TGTGCCAGCAGTTACTCAGGACAGGGGGCCGGGGAGCTGTTTTTT.

This clone came up a few times. This chain links TRBV6-6 with TRBJ2-7; a possible D gene is TRBD2 (6 bases). The V end was cut by 2 bases, the J end by 7 bases, with 9 bases between. The CDR3 totals 12 residues. Germline V gene sequence: CDR1 MNHNY, CDR2 SVGAGI (reference sequence). DNA of the CDR3: TGTGCCAGCAGTTACGGCGGGGTGGAGCAGTACTTC. Translation gives CASSYGGVEQYF.

This clone was detected a few times. The chain has TRBV7-9 and TRBJ1-5, with D possibly TRBD1 on 5 matching bases. Germline assignment: CDR1 SEHNR and CDR2 FQNEAQ (reference sequence). CDR3 size: 14 residues. Trimming removed 1 base at V and 3 bases at J, with 7 bases between. For the CDR3, the DNA is TGTGCCAGCAGCTTAGAAGGGGACAATCAGCCCCAGCATTTT. Amino acids: CASSLEGDNQPQHF.

This clone was recorded once. The rearrangement links TRBV14 to TRBJ1-2, with D uncertain. The CDR3 has 14 amino acids. Germline V lookup: CDR1 SGHDN, CDR2 FVKESK. V was cut by 0 bases and J by 6 bases, with 11 bases left in between. The CDR3 region is CASSQDLQTNGYTF. Written as DNA, the CDR3 is TGTGCCAGCAGCCAAGATCTACAGACGAATGGCTACACCTTC.

The table lists this clone with a few counts. The CDR3 sequence is CASSPSGGTANYGYTF. In DNA, the CDR3 is TGCGCCAGCAGCCCGTCAGGGGGTACCGCCAACTATGGCTACACCTTC. The chain couples TRBV5-1 to TRBJ1-2, with 7 bases that match TRBD1. There are 16 residues in the CDR3. The trim removed 4 bases at V and 2 bases at J, leaving 11 bases unmatched. The germline gives CDR1 SGHRS, CDR2 YFSETQ.

This clone was counted only a few times. The chain couples TRBV28 to TRBJ2-5; D remains unclear. The ends were cut back, 6 bases at V and 2 bases at J, with 7 bases in the middle. The germline V gene has CDR1 MDHEN and CDR2 SYDVKM. This CDR3 is 12 amino acids long. As DNA, the CDR3 is TGTGCCAGCAGCGCGGAACAAGAGACCCAGTACTTC. This gives the protein CASSAEQETQYF.

This clone was recorded a few times. The CDR3: CASSLQLAGEQYF. The CDR3 coding sequence is TGTGCCAGCAGCTTGCAACTAGCAGGGGAGCAGTACTTC. The chain is built from TRBV11-2 and TRBJ2-7; D is perhaps TRBD2 (6 bases). V lost 3 bases and J lost 7, with 13 bases in between. Germline V gene lookup returns CDR1 SGHAT and CDR2 FQNNGV. The CDR3 has 13 residues.

This clone has a handful of counts. The CDR3 region has the DNA TGTGCCAGCTCACGGAGGGCGAGAAGCGGGATCCTAGACATTCAGTACTTC. Residues: CASSRRARSGILDIQYF. J is TRBJ2-4 and V is TRBV18; 7 positions match TRBD2. V shed 4 bases, J shed 8 bases, and the junction held 17 bases outside the gene matches. CDR1 is KGHSH and CDR2 is LQKENI in the germline V gene. The CDR3 covers 17 residues.

This chain joins TRBV5-4 and TRBJ1-2; 7 positions match TRBD1. The CDR3 extends over 16 amino acids. The trim removed 0 bases at V and 5 bases at J, leaving 10 bases unmatched. Germline CDR1 reads SGHNT; CDR2 reads YYREEE (reference sequence). The CDR3 DNA reads as TGTGCCAGCAGCTTGGGGACAGGAGCCGACCTTTATGGCTACACCTTC. Protein product: CASSLGTGADLYGYTF.

In this sample, this clone turned up a few times. This sequence joins TRBV9 and TRBJ2-1; 7 bases align to TRBD1. Trimming at V came to 4 bases and at J to 4 bases, leaving 5 bases not matched to a gene. The length of the CDR3 is 14 residues. The V gene's germline CDR1 is SGDLS and CDR2 YYNGEE. The CDR3 DNA follows: TGTGCCAGCAGCCCCGGGACAGTATACAATGAGCAGTTCTTC. This sequence encodes CASSPGTVYNEQFF.

Only a few counts were recorded for this clone. The rearrangement uses TRBV6-1 and TRBJ2-3, with TRBD2 matching over 13 bases. There are 13 residues in the CDR3. Germline-derived CDR1 and CDR2 are MNHNS and SASEGT. The J segment lost 10 bases and the V segment lost 9 bases, leaving 7 bases of the junction unmatched. The CDR3 protein is CASEGLAGSAQYF. The CDR3 DNA sequence: TGTGCCAGTGAGGGACTAGCGGGGTCGGCGCAGTATTTT.

This clone was seen more than once but under ten times. The chain couples TRBV5-8 to TRBJ1-3; possibly TRBD1 for D (5 bases). Germline V gene data show CDR1 as SGHTS and CDR2 as YDEGEE. The CDR3 contains 15 residues. V lost 2 bases and J 8 bases, leaving 17 bases between the germline ends. CDR3 bases: TGTGCCAGCAGCTTTCGCAGGGCCCGCGCGGACACCATATATTTT. Its translation: CASSFRRARADTIYF.

A single count supports this clone. The chain has TRBV10-3 and TRBJ1-5; 11 nucleotides align to TRBD1. The germline gives CDR1 ENHRY, CDR2 SYGVKD. The junction had 4 bases not matched to a gene; V was cut back by 6 bases and J by 3 bases. This CDR3 comprises 15 residues. The CDR3 loop reads CAIRKGQGDNQPQHF. The CDR3 coding sequence is TGTGCCATCAGGAAGGGACAGGGGGACAATCAGCCCCAGCATTTT.

The chain employs TRBV7-9 and TRBJ2-5; 7 bases are a match to TRBD2. V was pared by 4 bases and J by 7 bases, with 15 bases of the junction left unmatched. Germline lookup yields CDR1 SEHNR and CDR2 FQNEAQ (reference sequence). The CDR3 spans 16 residues. CDR3 nucleotides: TGTGCCAGCAGCTCCGCGGGTAGCGGGCTACGGGGGACCCAGTACTTC. Translating gives CASSSAGSGLRGTQYF.

A few counts support this clone. V and J are TRBV11-2 and TRBJ1-3; a possible D gene is TRBD1 (5 bases). There are 15 residues in the CDR3. Trimming removed 7 bases from V and 2 bases from J, with 15 bases in between. The germline V gene has CDR1 SGHAT and CDR2 FQNNGV. The CDR3 DNA sequence: TGTGCCAGCACAGAGCAGGGTCGAGCTGGAAACACCATATATTTT. As protein: CASTEQGRAGNTIYF.

The V call is TRBV28, the J call TRBJ2-3; 15 bases line up with TRBD2. Germline CDR1 is MDHEN and CDR2 is SYDVKM. The CDR3 consists of 17 residues. V gave up 5 bases and J gave up 6 bases; unmatched junction bases: 9. The CDR3 DNA sequence: TGTGCCAGCAGTGGCGGACTAGCGGGAGGGAGGTTGGATACGCAGTATTTT. Protein product: CASSGGLAGGRLDTQYF.

Only a few counts were recorded for this clone. The chain combines TRBV11-3 with TRBJ2-5, with D tentatively TRBD1 (6 bases). Trimming pared 1 base from V and 1 base from J, leaving 10 bases between. The length of the CDR3 is 15 residues. The V gene's germline CDR1 is SGHNT and CDR2 YENEEA. In DNA, the CDR3 is TGTGCCAGCAGCTTAGGAGGACAGATCCAAGAGACCCAGTACTTC. This sequence encodes CASSLGGQIQETQYF.

This clone was seen a few times. This rearrangement joins TRBV6-1 to TRBJ1-3; 7 bases are shared with TRBD1. Germline V lookup: CDR1 MNHNS, CDR2 SASEGT. This CDR3 has 12 amino acids. V gave up 3 bases and J gave up 9 bases; unmatched junction bases: 2. This CDR3 is CASSETGITIYF. The CDR3 DNA reads TGTGCCAGCAGTGAGACAGGGATCACCATATATTTT.

This clone has more than one count but fewer than ten. The CDR3 protein is CASSESGIWRGNEQFF. CDR3 in DNA: TGCGCCAGCAGTGAGTCGGGGATCTGGCGGGGGAATGAGCAGTTCTTC. The chain uses TRBV10-2 and TRBJ2-1; 7 nucleotides align to TRBD2. This CDR3 is built from 16 residues. Losses at the gene ends were 0 bases for V and 7 bases for J; bases not matched to a gene: 9. CDR1 and CDR2 (germline): WSHSY, SAAADI.

This clone was recorded a few times. CDR3 sequence reads: CASSRSGGDTQYF. Written as DNA, the CDR3 is TGTGCCAGTAGTCGTTCAGGGGGAGATACGCAGTATTTT. The chain carries TRBV19 and TRBJ2-3; 7 nucleotides agree with TRBD1. The CDR3 sequence is 13 residues long. Germline V gene data show CDR1 as LNHDA and CDR2 as SQIVND (reference sequence). After removal of 5 bases from V and 5 bases from J, the junction contained 4 bases not matched to a gene.

This clone was counted between two and nine times. The V call is TRBV5-6, the J call TRBJ2-3, with D maybe TRBD2 (6 bases). The CDR3 loop spans 15 amino acids. Trimming removed 4 bases from V and 1 base from J, with 13 bases in between. Germline lookup yields CDR1 SGHDT and CDR2 YYEEEE. The CDR3 loop is CASSIGTGGTDTQYF. In DNA, the CDR3 is TGTGCCAGCAGCATCGGGACTGGAGGCACAGATACGCAGTATTTT.